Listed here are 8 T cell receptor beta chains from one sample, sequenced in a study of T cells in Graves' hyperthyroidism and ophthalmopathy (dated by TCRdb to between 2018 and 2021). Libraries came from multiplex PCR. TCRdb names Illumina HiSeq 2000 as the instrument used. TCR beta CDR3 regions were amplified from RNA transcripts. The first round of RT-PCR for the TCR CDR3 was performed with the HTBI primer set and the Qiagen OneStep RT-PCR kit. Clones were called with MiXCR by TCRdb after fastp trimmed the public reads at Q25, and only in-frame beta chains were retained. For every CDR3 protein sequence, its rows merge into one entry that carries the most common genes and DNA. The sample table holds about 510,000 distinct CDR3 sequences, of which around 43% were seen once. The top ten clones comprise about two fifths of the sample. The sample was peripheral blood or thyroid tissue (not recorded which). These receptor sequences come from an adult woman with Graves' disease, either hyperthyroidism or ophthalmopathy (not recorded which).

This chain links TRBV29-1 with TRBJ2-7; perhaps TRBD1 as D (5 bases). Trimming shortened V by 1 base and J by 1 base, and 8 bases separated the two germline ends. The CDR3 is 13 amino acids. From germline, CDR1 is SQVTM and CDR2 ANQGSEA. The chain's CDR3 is CSVEGGRSYEQYF. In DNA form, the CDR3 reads TGCAGCGTTGAAGGGGGCCGTTCCTACGAGCAGTACTTC.

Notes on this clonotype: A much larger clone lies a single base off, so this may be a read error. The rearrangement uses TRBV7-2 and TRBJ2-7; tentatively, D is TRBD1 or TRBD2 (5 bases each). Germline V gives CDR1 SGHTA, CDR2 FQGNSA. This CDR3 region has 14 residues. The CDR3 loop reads CANSPGHGPYEQYF. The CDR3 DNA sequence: TGTGCCAACAGCCCGGGGCACGGGCCCTACGAGCAGTACTTC.

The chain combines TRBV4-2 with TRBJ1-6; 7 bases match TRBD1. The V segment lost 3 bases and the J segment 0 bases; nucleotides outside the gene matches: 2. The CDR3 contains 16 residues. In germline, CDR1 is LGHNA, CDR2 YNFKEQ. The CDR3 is CASSQGQNSYNSPLHF. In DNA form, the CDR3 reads TGTGCCAGCAGCCAGGGACAGAACTCCTATAATTCACCCCTCCACTTT.

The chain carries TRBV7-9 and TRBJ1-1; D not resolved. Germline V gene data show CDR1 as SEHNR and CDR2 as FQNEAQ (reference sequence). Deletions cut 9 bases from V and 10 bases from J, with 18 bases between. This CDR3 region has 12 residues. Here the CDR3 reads CASQPTLDGAFF. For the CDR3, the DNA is TGTGCCAGTCAACCCACCCTTGATGGAGCTTTCTTT.

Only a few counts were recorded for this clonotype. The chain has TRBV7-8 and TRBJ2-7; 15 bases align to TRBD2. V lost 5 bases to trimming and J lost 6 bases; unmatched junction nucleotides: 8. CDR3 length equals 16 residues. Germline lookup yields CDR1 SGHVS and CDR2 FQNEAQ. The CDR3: CASSRTGTSGRIEQYF. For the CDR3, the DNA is TGTGCCAGCAGCCGAACCGGGACTAGCGGGAGGATCGAGCAGTACTTC.

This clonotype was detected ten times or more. Here the CDR3 DNA reads TGCAGTGCTAGAAGGGGGGGTAGCAATCAGCCCCAGCATTTT. It is translated as CSARRGGSNQPQHF. The genes are TRBV20-1 and TRBJ1-5; TRBD1 might be the D (6 bases). The germline V and J ends were trimmed by 2 bases and 0 bases, with 8 bases remaining between them. The CDR3 has 14 amino acids. The germline V gene has CDR1 DFQATT and CDR2 SNEGSKA (reference sequence).

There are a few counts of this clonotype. Here the CDR3 reads CAISGGRGEDQPQHF. The CDR3 DNA follows: TGTGCCATCAGTGGAGGGAGGGGTGAAGATCAGCCCCAGCATTTT. The chain uses TRBV10-3 and TRBJ1-5, with D perhaps TRBD1 (5 bases). There are 15 residues in the CDR3. The V gene's germline CDR1 is ENHRY and CDR2 SYGVKD. With 4 bases removed from V and 5 bases from J, the gap between germline ends came to 15 bases.

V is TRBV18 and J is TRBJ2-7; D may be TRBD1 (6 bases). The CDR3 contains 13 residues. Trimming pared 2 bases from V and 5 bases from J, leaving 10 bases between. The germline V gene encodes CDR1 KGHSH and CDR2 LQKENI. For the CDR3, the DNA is TGTGCCAGCTCACCAACTACAGGGCACGAGCAGTACTTC. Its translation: CASSPTTGHEQYF.